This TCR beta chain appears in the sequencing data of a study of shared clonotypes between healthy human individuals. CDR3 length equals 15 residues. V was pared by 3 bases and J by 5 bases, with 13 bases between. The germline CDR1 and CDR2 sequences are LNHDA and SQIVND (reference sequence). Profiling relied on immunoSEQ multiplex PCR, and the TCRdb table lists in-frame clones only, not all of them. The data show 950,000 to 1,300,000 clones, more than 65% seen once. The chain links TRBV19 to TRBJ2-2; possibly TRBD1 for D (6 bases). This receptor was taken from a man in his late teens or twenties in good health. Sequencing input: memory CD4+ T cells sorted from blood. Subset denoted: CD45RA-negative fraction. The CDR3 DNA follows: TGTGCCAGTAGTATTGGGACATCTGGGACCGGGGAGCTGTTTTTT. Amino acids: CASSIGTSGTGELFF.